This T cell receptor (beta chain) was sequenced in a study of tumor-infiltrating lymphocytes in oesophageal squamous cell carcinoma. TCRdb fed the PCR reads into MiXCR, producing one record per CDR3 protein. Of approximately 12,000 distinct CDR3 sequences listed, approximately 47% are singletons. This TCR came from a male donor with esophageal squamous cell carcinoma. The sequenced material came from normal esophageal tissue next to the tumor.

The CDR3 loop is CASSLVQGAGNEQFF. In DNA, the CDR3 is TGTGCCAGCAGCTTAGTTCAGGGGGCGGGAAATGAGCAGTTCTTC. This chain joins TRBV7-8 and TRBJ2-5; 8 bases fit TRBD1. The assigned J gene may be wrong: the sequence end matches TRBJ2-1 better. CDR1 and CDR2 from the germline V gene are SGHVS and FQNEAQ. The CDR3 has 15 amino acids.